A selection of T cell receptor beta chains follows, all from one sample in a study of T cells after yellow fever vaccination. TCRdb analysed the 5' RACE reads with MiXCR anew, one entry per CDR3 protein. The sample has about 160,000 distinct CDR3 sequences, almost 7% seen once; the top ten hold around 2.3%. This material consisted of CD4+ T cells sorted from PBMCs, taken about 5 days after the first yellow fever vaccination. The receptors derive from a man aged 18 to 30 who received the YFV17D yellow fever vaccine. Both conserved end residues are part of each CDR3. A D gene is named only where the DNA matches it firmly. Where a row states a size, it is once, few, many or the class of an expanded clone; other rows omit it.

CDR3 DNA: TGTGCCAGCAGCGAACAGGGGCACGAGACCCAGTACTTC; CDR3 protein: CASSEQGHETQYF; V gene: TRBV9; D gene: TRBD1; clone size: .; J gene: TRBJ2-5
CDR3 DNA: TGTGCCAGCAGTTTCAGGGCAGCCCGGGGCACAGATACGCAGTATTTT; CDR3 protein: CASSFRAARGTDTQYF; V gene: TRBV28; D gene: .; clone size: .; J gene: TRBJ2-3
CDR3 DNA: TGTGCCAGCAGCCCGACAGTGGAGACCCAGTACTTC; CDR3 protein: CASSPTVETQYF; V gene: TRBV7-2; D gene: .; clone size: .; J gene: TRBJ2-5
CDR3 DNA: TGTGCCAGCAGCGGCCCCACCGGGGAGCTGTTTTTT; CDR3 protein: CASSGPTGELFF; V gene: TRBV27; D gene: .; clone size: .; J gene: TRBJ2-2
CDR3 DNA: TGTGCCATCAGTGCAGACACGAACAATCAGCCCCAGCATTTT; CDR3 protein: CAISADTNNQPQHF; V gene: TRBV10-3; D gene: .; clone size: many; J gene: TRBJ1-5
CDR3 DNA: TGTGCCAGCTGTAAGTTGGGGGGGTACAATGAGCAGTTCTTC; CDR3 protein: CASCKLGGYNEQFF; V gene: TRBV12-3/TRBV12-4; D gene: TRBD2; clone size: many; J gene: TRBJ2-1
CDR3 DNA: TGTGCCAGCAGCTTGACCAACGGGGATCAGCCCCAGCATTTT; CDR3 protein: CASSLTNGDQPQHF; V gene: TRBV5-6; D gene: .; clone size: many; J gene: TRBJ1-5
CDR3 DNA: TGTGCCAGCAGCAGAAACCAGGGGAACTATGGCTACACCTTC; CDR3 protein: CASSRNQGNYGYTF; V gene: TRBV7-2; D gene: .; clone size: many; J gene: TRBJ1-2
CDR3 DNA: TGTGCCAGTAGGAGTTTCACCGGGGAGCTGTTTTTT; CDR3 protein: CASRSFTGELFF; V gene: TRBV12-3/TRBV12-4; D gene: .; clone size: many; J gene: TRBJ2-2
CDR3 DNA: TGTGCCAGCAGCTTAAGGTCCGGGACAACGAGGGAGTATAGCAATCAGCCCCAGCATTTT; CDR3 protein: CASSLRSGTTREYSNQPQHF; V gene: TRBV7-3; D gene: .; clone size: few; J gene: TRBJ1-5
CDR3 DNA: TGCAGGGCCGGGACTAGCGACGAGACCCAGTACTTC; CDR3 protein: CRAGTSDETQYF; V gene: TRBV20-1; D gene: TRBD2; clone size: few; J gene: TRBJ2-5
CDR3 DNA: TGTGCCAGCACCCTAGAGGGGTTACTGGAATATACTGAAGCTTTCTTT; CDR3 protein: CASTLEGLLEYTEAFF; V gene: TRBV12-3/TRBV12-4; D gene: .; clone size: many; J gene: TRBJ1-1
CDR3 DNA: TGTGCCAGCGCCGGGACGAGGGACCTTTCACCCCTCCACTTT; CDR3 protein: CASAGTRDLSPLHF; V gene: TRBV6-2/TRBV6-3; D gene: .; clone size: few; J gene: TRBJ1-6
CDR3 DNA: TGTGCCAGCAGCGCGCGTTTGAGCTCCTACGAGCAGTACTTC; CDR3 protein: CASSARLSSYEQYF; V gene: TRBV7-9; D gene: .; clone size: few; J gene: TRBJ2-7
CDR3 DNA: TGTGCCAGCACTAAAAGCGGGGGGGTCCCTGAGCAGTTCTTC; CDR3 protein: CASTKSGGVPEQFF; V gene: TRBV7-9; D gene: TRBD2; clone size: few; J gene: TRBJ2-1
CDR3 DNA: TGTGCCAGCAGTTACTGGGGGGGGACCCAGTACTTC; CDR3 protein: CASSYWGGTQYF; V gene: TRBV6-5; D gene: TRBD2; clone size: many; J gene: TRBJ2-5
CDR3 DNA: TGTGCCAGCAGTCTGGGGATCTATGGCTACACCTTC; CDR3 protein: CASSLGIYGYTF; V gene: TRBV3-1; D gene: .; clone size: many; J gene: TRBJ1-2
CDR3 DNA: TGTGCCAGCGGGGCCGGGACTAACGCCAAAAACATTCAGTACTTC; CDR3 protein: CASGAGTNAKNIQYF; V gene: TRBV6-1; D gene: TRBD2; clone size: many; J gene: TRBJ2-4
CDR3 DNA: TGTGCCAGCAGCTTTATGGCAGGGATTCGGAACACCGGGGAGCTGTTTTTT; CDR3 protein: CASSFMAGIRNTGELFF; V gene: TRBV5-6; D gene: .; clone size: many; J gene: TRBJ2-2
CDR3 DNA: TGCGCCAGCAGCCAAGATTGGGGGACAGTGAACACCGGGGAGCTGTTTTTT; CDR3 protein: CASSQDWGTVNTGELFF; V gene: TRBV4-3; D gene: TRBD1; clone size: many; J gene: TRBJ2-2
CDR3 DNA: TGTGCCAGCAGCCAAGATATGGGGACAGGGTCCTCGAGCACTGAAGCTTTCTTT; CDR3 protein: CASSQDMGTGSSSTEAFF; V gene: TRBV4-2; D gene: TRBD1; clone size: .; J gene: TRBJ1-1
CDR3 DNA: TGCGCCAGCAGCTTCGCAGGGAGGGGGCAGCCCCAGCATTTT; CDR3 protein: CASSFAGRGQPQHF; V gene: TRBV5-1; D gene: .; clone size: many; J gene: TRBJ1-5
CDR3 DNA: TGCGCCAGCAGCCCGGACGGAGCCAATCAGCCCCAGCATTTT; CDR3 protein: CASSPDGANQPQHF; V gene: TRBV5-1; D gene: .; clone size: few; J gene: TRBJ1-5
CDR3 DNA: TGCGCCAGCAGCTGGCAGGGCTCTAACACTGAAGCTTTCTTT; CDR3 protein: CASSWQGSNTEAFF; V gene: TRBV5-1; D gene: .; clone size: many; J gene: TRBJ1-1
CDR3 DNA: TGTGCCAGTAGTACCCCGGGACTACCGAGGGAGACCCAGTACTTC; CDR3 protein: CASSTPGLPRETQYF; V gene: TRBV19; D gene: TRBD2; clone size: .; J gene: TRBJ2-5
CDR3 DNA: TGTGCCAGCTCAAACAGGAGTGCAACTAATGAAAAACTGTTTTTT; CDR3 protein: CASSNRSATNEKLFF; V gene: TRBV18; D gene: .; clone size: many; J gene: TRBJ1-4
CDR3 DNA: TGTGCCAGCCGAGGGACAGGGAAGGGCAATGAGCAGTTCTTC; CDR3 protein: CASRGTGKGNEQFF; V gene: TRBV2; D gene: TRBD1; clone size: few; J gene: TRBJ2-1
CDR3 DNA: TGTGCCAGCAGTTTTATGGGGTCCCGGACAGATACGCAGTATTTT; CDR3 protein: CASSFMGSRTDTQYF; V gene: TRBV12-3/TRBV12-4; D gene: .; clone size: many; J gene: TRBJ2-3
CDR3 DNA: TGCGCCAGCAGCCAAGAATGGAAAATGAACACTGAAGCTTTCTTT; CDR3 protein: CASSQEWKMNTEAFF; V gene: TRBV4-3; D gene: .; clone size: .; J gene: TRBJ1-1
CDR3 DNA: TGCAGTGCTAGGCCGCCGGGAGTTTATAATTCACCCCTCCACTTT; CDR3 protein: CSARPPGVYNSPLHF; V gene: TRBV20-1; D gene: .; clone size: .; J gene: TRBJ1-6
CDR3 DNA: TGCGCCAGCAGCATCGCACAGATTAATGAAAAACTGTTTTTT; CDR3 protein: CASSIAQINEKLFF; V gene: TRBV4-3; D gene: .; clone size: .; J gene: TRBJ1-4
CDR3 DNA: TGCGCCAGCAGCTTGCTCCCTACAACCACTACAGATACGCAGTATTTT; CDR3 protein: CASSLLPTTTTDTQYF; V gene: TRBV5-1; D gene: .; clone size: few; J gene: TRBJ2-3
CDR3 DNA: TGCGCCAGCAGCCAAGACAGGGGATTTAGCAATCAGCCCCAGCATTTT; CDR3 protein: CASSQDRGFSNQPQHF; V gene: TRBV4-3; D gene: .; clone size: many; J gene: TRBJ1-5
CDR3 DNA: TGTGCCAGCAGCCCGAATGACAGGGGAGGCTACACCTTC; CDR3 protein: CASSPNDRGGYTF; V gene: TRBV14; D gene: TRBD1; clone size: few; J gene: TRBJ1-2
CDR3 DNA: TGCAGTGCCCCGCCAGGACTAGCGGGGGCCTGGAACACCGGGGAGCTGTTTTTT; CDR3 protein: CSAPPGLAGAWNTGELFF; V gene: TRBV20-1; D gene: TRBD2; clone size: few; J gene: TRBJ2-2
CDR3 DNA: TGTGCCTGGAGGGGGTTTAAGACAGGGATGAACGAGCAGTACTTC; CDR3 protein: CAWRGFKTGMNEQYF; V gene: TRBV30; D gene: TRBD1; clone size: .; J gene: TRBJ2-7
CDR3 DNA: TGCAGTGCTAGAGTCCACAGGGGAAACATTCAGTACTTC; CDR3 protein: CSARVHRGNIQYF; V gene: TRBV20-1; D gene: TRBD1; clone size: .; J gene: TRBJ2-4
CDR3 DNA: TGTGCCAGCAGTTTACCAGGGGGGACTGAAGCTTTCTTT; CDR3 protein: CASSLPGGTEAFF; V gene: TRBV12-3/TRBV12-4; D gene: TRBD1; clone size: medium-sized; J gene: TRBJ1-1
CDR3 DNA: TGCGCCAGCAGCTTGGGGGGAGTTGAGGTGGAGGAGACCCAGTACTTC; CDR3 protein: CASSLGGVEVEETQYF; V gene: TRBV5-1; D gene: .; clone size: many; J gene: TRBJ2-5
CDR3 DNA: TGTGCCAGCAGTGACAGACAGGGGTCGGATGGCTACACCTTC; CDR3 protein: CASSDRQGSDGYTF; V gene: TRBV6-1; D gene: TRBD1; clone size: many; J gene: TRBJ1-2
CDR3 DNA: TGTGCCAGCAGCCTCGTCTCCTACCCGGGACGGCCCTCAACTAATGAAAAACTGTTTTTT; CDR3 protein: CASSLVSYPGRPSTNEKLFF; V gene: TRBV7-8; D gene: .; clone size: .; J gene: TRBJ1-4